This entry lists 15 T cell receptor beta chains sequenced from one sample in a study of cytomegalovirus exposure and HLA in healthy donors. Both 60 Vbeta primers and 13 Jbeta primers went into the PCR. Here immunoSEQ multiplex PCR was the method, and the copy in TCRdb shows in-frame clones only, minus some. The sample has some 120,000 clones, roughly four fifths seen once. Sequenced input: PBMCs. These receptors were obtained from a male donor in good health and CMV-seropositive.

The chain joins TRBV28 to TRBJ2-5; D is perhaps TRBD1 (5 bases). Per germline, CDR1 MDHEN and CDR2 SYDVKM. The CDR3 consists of 15 residues. V was clipped by 4 bases and J by 3 bases, with 15 bases between them. The CDR3 sequence is CASSSALGPEETQYF. In DNA form, the CDR3 reads TGTGCCAGCAGTTCCGCCTTGGGGCCCGAAGAGACCCAGTACTTC.

The chain combines TRBV7-2 with TRBJ2-5; the D gene is possibly TRBD1 (5 bases). V lost 5 bases, J lost 5 bases, and 15 bases lay in between. Per the germline V gene, CDR1 is SGHTA and CDR2 is FQGNSA. CDR3 length equals 14 residues. The CDR3 DNA reads TGTGCCAGCAGCCCCGACGGCAGGGTGGAGACCCAGTACTTC. Amino acids: CASSPDGRVETQYF.

This clone was recorded a few times. The V and J genes are TRBV27 and TRBJ2-7; 9 nucleotides match TRBD1. Losses at the gene ends were 5 bases for V and 3 bases for J; bases not matched to a gene: 5. The CDR3 consists of 14 residues. Germline V CDR1 and CDR2: MNHEY, SMNVEV (reference sequence). The CDR3 DNA reads as TGTGCCAGCAGTCACGGACAGGGGTACTACGAGCAGTACTTC. Its translation is CASSHGQGYYEQYF.

This sequence joins TRBV5-1 and TRBJ2-1; 7 nucleotides align to TRBD2. Per germline, CDR1 SGHRS and CDR2 YFSETQ. V was clipped by 0 bases and J by 8 bases; unmatched bases: 5. The CDR3 sequence is 14 residues long. The DNA of the CDR3 is TGCGCCAGCAGCTTGGCCCGACTAGCCGATGAGCAGTTCTTC. Its translation is CASSLARLADEQFF.

This chain connects TRBV6-6 to TRBJ2-5; D perhaps matches TRBD1 (7 bases). Trimming removed 5 bases at V and 12 bases at J, with 16 bases between. Germline CDR1 is MNHNY and CDR2 is SVGAGI (reference sequence). CDR3 length equals 12 residues. The CDR3 here is CASSAGQRYEYF. In nucleotides, the CDR3 is TGTGCCAGCAGTGCGGGACAGCGGTATGAGTACTTC.

The chain carries TRBV7-3 and TRBJ2-7; a possible D gene is TRBD2 (6 bases). The V end was cut by 5 bases, the J end by 3 bases, with 14 bases between. The germline V gene encodes CDR1 SGHTA and CDR2 FQGTGA. CDR3 length equals 14 residues. CDR3 DNA: TGTGCCAGCAGCCCCCGTAGCGGCCACTACGAGCAGTACTTC. This encodes CASSPRSGHYEQYF.

This clone was observed a handful of times. The rearrangement uses TRBV28 and TRBJ1-3, with TRBD1 as a possible D gene (5 bases). The CDR3 contains 17 residues. Per the germline V gene, CDR1 is MDHEN and CDR2 is SYDVKM. The germline V and J ends were trimmed by 5 bases and 0 bases, with 17 bases remaining between them. The CDR3 region is CASSAPTASFSGNTIYF. The CDR3 DNA is TGTGCCAGCAGTGCGCCGACAGCCTCTTTCTCTGGAAACACCATATATTTT.

This chain uses TRBV7-2 with TRBJ2-3; 12 positions agree with TRBD2. From germline, CDR1 is SGHTA and CDR2 FQGNSA. The CDR3 sequence is 17 residues long. V was clipped by 7 bases and J by 5 bases; unmatched bases: 13. The CDR3 DNA is TGTGCCAGCACCCAGCCCTCTAGCGGGAGGGCGGGAGATACGCAGTATTTT. This codes for CASTQPSSGRAGDTQYF.

The rearrangement joins TRBV6-1 to TRBJ1-6; TRBD1 might be the D (5 bases). Between the trimmed V and J ends, which lost 11 bases and 7 bases, there was a span of 18 bases. Germline V CDR1 and CDR2: MNHNS, SASEGT. This CDR3 is 14 amino acids long. As DNA, the CDR3 is TGTGCCCTATCGGGGGTCGCCGCGAATTCACCCCTCCACTTT. Translation: CALSGVAANSPLHF.

The chain has TRBV5-4 and TRBJ2-2, with TRBD1 matching 9 bases. Germline CDR1 and CDR2: SGHNT and YYREEE (reference sequence). The CDR3 consists of 15 residues. The V gene end was trimmed by 3 bases and the J gene end by 9 bases; junction bases not matched to a gene: 9. This CDR3 is CASSWGQGPHRELFF. The CDR3 DNA reads as TGTGCCAGCAGCTGGGGACAGGGCCCGCACCGGGAGCTGTTTTTT.

The genes are TRBV28 and TRBJ2-7; 7 bases are shared with TRBD1. The CDR3 is 10 residues long. The trim removed 5 bases at V and 12 bases at J, leaving 4 bases unmatched. Germline values: CDR1 MDHEN, CDR2 SYDVKM. Written as DNA, the CDR3 is TGTGCCAGCAGTGGACAGGCTCTGTACTTC. Its protein is CASSGQALYF.

On this clone: Its ends do not fully match the called genes, so a read error is possible. The chain combines TRBV7-7 with TRBJ2-7; D may be TRBD1 (5 bases). The CDR3 contains 13 residues. From germline, CDR1 is SSHAT and CDR2 FNYEAQ (reference sequence). The DNA for the CDR3 is TGTGCTAGCAGCTTAGACAGTGCCTCCGAGCAGTACTTC. It is translated as CASSLDSASEQYF.

This clone appeared once. The gene calls are TRBV18 and TRBJ2-4, with D perhaps matching TRBD1 (6 bases). Trimming left V 2 bases short and J 8 bases short, with 7 bases between. CDR3 length: 12 amino acids. Germline V gives CDR1 KGHSH, CDR2 LQKENI. The CDR3 sequence: CASSPNRDIQYF. The CDR3, as DNA: TGTGCCAGCTCACCAAACAGGGACATTCAGTACTTC.

This rearrangement joins TRBV7-9 to TRBJ1-1; a weak D match, TRBD1 (6 bases). In germline, CDR1 is SEHNR, CDR2 FQNEAQ (reference sequence). V lost 1 base and J 5 bases, leaving 17 bases between the germline ends. This CDR3 comprises 16 residues. The CDR3 loop reads CASSLVYRDPGTEAFF. The CDR3 nucleotides read TGTGCCAGCAGCTTAGTTTACAGGGATCCGGGGACTGAAGCTTTCTTT.

The J gene is TRBJ2-1, the V gene TRBV29-1; TRBD2 aligns across 7 bases. The CDR3 is 13 amino acids. Germline V gene sequence: CDR1 SQVTM, CDR2 ANQGSEA. With 7 bases clipped from V and 8 bases from J, the junction kept 11 bases outside the gene matches. In DNA, the CDR3 is TGCAGCGCTACGGGTTTGGGGGGGGATGAGCAGTTCTTC. It translates to CSATGLGGDEQFF.